This entry features one T cell receptor beta chain sequence. Its matching antigen is unknown. This sample was taken from a study of identical twins. It was template switching that added a universal primer site, and there were unique molecular identifiers on the cDNA. Each CDR3 protein is one row after TCRdb ran MiXCR on the 5' RACE reads. Seen here are approximately 550,000 distinct CDR3 sequences, around 22% observed once, and the top ten hold 0.4% to 0.6%. Points from the study as a whole: Diverse VJ usage suggested most zero-insertion clonotypes were not invariant T cells.

Germline V lookup: CDR1 MGHRA, CDR2 YSYEKL. The CDR3 length is 17 residues. Trimming removed 1 base from V and 0 bases from J, with 10 bases in between. A further study also used this sample, focusing on yellow fever vaccine responses in identical twins. Turning to that study: Reports say the vaccine T cell response in twins looked partly convergent and partly personalized.

Sequences were obtained from CD4+ T cells sorted from blood. The chain recombines TRBV4-1 with TRBJ1-6; D unresolved. The source is a woman younger than 30 in good health. The CDR3 DNA reads TGCGCCAGCAGCCAAGTCTCGGAGAGCTCCTATAATTCACCCCTCCACTTT. It codes for CASSQVSESSYNSPLHF.